This T cell receptor beta chain was sequenced in a study of T cells in Graves' hyperthyroidism and ophthalmopathy. Study outcomes and limitations: Ophthalmopathy stood apart from stable hyperthyroidism in a 13 V-J model. Within blood appeared most thyroid clonotypes that had expanded above 0.001.

Researchers amplified the TCR beta CDR3 regions from RNA transcripts. First-round RT-PCR targeting the TCR CDR3 was performed with the HTBI primer set. From the multiplex PCR reads, TCRdb called clonotypes with MiXCR, one entry per CDR3 protein. The table lists about 350,000 distinct CDR3 sequences, around 14% of them singletons. The CDR3 is 11 residues long. Trimming removed 7 bases from V and 9 bases from J, with 13 bases in between. Per germline, CDR1 SGDLS and CDR2 YYNGEE. This clonotype was counted at least ten times. Its antigen is undetermined. The hyperthyroidism was newly diagnosed and had lasted under 2 months; the patients were aged 18 to 65. The authors obtained PBMCs from roughly 10 ml of fresh peripheral blood.

The TCR sequence derives from a woman aged 30 to 39 with Graves' hyperthyroidism. The chain joins TRBV9 to TRBJ1-2, with a weak D call TRBD1 (5 bases). The sequencing input was blood. The CDR3 loop is CASAGGWSYTF. The CDR3 region has the DNA TGTGCCAGCGCGGGGGGTTGGAGCTACACCTTC.